The clone carrying this T cell receptor (beta chain) was seen a single time. Seattle cases were enrolled at active infection and followed longitudinally. The sample belongs to a study of blood T cell repertoires in COVID-19. About the research overall: Collection of acute and convalescent COVID-19 samples took place in the United States, Italy and Spain. From T cells, B-cell-depleted T cells, or PBMCs came the material, which was cDNA or gDNA.

V was clipped by 2 bases and J by 2 bases; unmatched bases: 6. Germline loops: CDR1 SGHVS, CDR2 FQNEAQ. CDR3 size: 15 residues. Authors' processing steps: Amplification of reference gene primers provided the estimated nucleated cell counts. Profiling relied on immunoSEQ multiplex PCR, and the TCRdb table lists in-frame clones only, not all of them. Clonal size and the V and J genes are those of that table, whereas D and trimming came from the DNA. The sample yields more than 300,000 clones, approximately 88% seen once. The chain joins TRBV7-8 to TRBJ2-7, with 7 bases aligning to TRBD2. The receptor was derived from a woman aged 25 to 39 with COVID-19, enrolled during active disease. What was sequenced was peripheral blood. CDR3 protein: CASSLREGTTYEQYV. DNA of the CDR3: TGTGCCAGCAGCTTAAGGGAGGGGACTACCTACGAGCAGTACGTC.